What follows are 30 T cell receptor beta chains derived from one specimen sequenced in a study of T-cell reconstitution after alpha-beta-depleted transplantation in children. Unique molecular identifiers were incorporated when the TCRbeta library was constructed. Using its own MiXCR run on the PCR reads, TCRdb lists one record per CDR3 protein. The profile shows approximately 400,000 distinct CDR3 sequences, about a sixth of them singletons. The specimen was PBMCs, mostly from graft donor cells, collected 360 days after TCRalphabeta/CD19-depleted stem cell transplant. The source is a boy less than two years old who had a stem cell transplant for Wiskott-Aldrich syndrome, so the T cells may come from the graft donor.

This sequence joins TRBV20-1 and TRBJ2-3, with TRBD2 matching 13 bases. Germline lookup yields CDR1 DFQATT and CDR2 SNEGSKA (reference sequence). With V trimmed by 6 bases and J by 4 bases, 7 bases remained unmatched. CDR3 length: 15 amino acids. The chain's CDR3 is CSAETSGRAPDTQYF. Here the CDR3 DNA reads TGCAGTGCCGAAACTAGCGGGAGGGCCCCAGATACGCAGTATTTT.

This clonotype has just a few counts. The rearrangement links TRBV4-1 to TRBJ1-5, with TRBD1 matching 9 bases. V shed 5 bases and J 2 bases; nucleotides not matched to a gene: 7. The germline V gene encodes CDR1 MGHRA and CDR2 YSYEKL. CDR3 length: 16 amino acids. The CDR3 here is CASSGLQGAGNQPQHF. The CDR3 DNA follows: TGCGCCAGCAGCGGGTTACAGGGGGCTGGCAATCAGCCCCAGCATTTT.

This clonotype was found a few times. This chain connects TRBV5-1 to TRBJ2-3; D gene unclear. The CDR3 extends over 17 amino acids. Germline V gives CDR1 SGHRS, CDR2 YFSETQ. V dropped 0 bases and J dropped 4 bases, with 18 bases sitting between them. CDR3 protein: CASSLVKLQFWPDTQYF. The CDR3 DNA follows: TGCGCCAGCAGCTTGGTTAAGCTCCAATTTTGGCCAGATACGCAGTATTTT. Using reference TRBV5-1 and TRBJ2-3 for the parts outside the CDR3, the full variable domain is KAGVTQTPRYLIKTRGQQVTLSCSPISGHRSVSWYQQTPGQGLQFLFEYFSETQRNKGNFPGRFSGRQFSNSRSEMNVSTLELGDSALYLCASSLVKLQFWPDTQYFGPGTRLTVL.

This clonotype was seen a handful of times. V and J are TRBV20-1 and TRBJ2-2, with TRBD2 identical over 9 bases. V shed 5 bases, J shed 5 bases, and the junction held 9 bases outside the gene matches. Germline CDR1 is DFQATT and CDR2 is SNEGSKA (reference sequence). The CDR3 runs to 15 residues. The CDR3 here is CSAPSLTSGTGELFF. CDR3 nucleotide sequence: TGCAGTGCTCCCTCCCTGACTAGCGGAACCGGGGAGCTGTTTTTT.

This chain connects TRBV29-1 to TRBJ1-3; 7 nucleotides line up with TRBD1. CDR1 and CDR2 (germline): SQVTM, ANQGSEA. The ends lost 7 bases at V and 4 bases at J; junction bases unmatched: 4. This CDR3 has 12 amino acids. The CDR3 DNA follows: TGCAGCGCCCGACAGGGAGGAAACACCATATATTTT. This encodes CSARQGGNTIYF.

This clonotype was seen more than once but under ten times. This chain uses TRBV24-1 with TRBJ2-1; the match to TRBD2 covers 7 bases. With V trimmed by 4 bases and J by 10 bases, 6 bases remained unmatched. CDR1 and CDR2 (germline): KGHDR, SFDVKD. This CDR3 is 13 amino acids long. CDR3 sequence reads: CATSDSQGGEQFF. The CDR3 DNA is TGTGCCACCAGTGACTCGCAGGGAGGGGAGCAGTTCTTC.

The CDR3 sequence is CASSPGLASNEQFF. The DNA for the CDR3 is TGTGCCAGCAGTCCGGGACTAGCTTCCAATGAGCAGTTCTTC. The chain has TRBV12-3 or TRBV12-4 and TRBJ2-1; the match to TRBD2 covers 9 bases. This CDR3 region has 14 residues. V was pared by 5 bases and J by 6 bases, with 5 bases of the junction left unmatched.

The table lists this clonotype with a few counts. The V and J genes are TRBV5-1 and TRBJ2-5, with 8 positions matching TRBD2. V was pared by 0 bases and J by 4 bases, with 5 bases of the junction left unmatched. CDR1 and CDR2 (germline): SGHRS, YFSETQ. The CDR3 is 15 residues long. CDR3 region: CASSLVSGDPETQYF. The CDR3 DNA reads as TGCGCCAGCAGCTTGGTTAGCGGGGACCCAGAGACCCAGTACTTC.

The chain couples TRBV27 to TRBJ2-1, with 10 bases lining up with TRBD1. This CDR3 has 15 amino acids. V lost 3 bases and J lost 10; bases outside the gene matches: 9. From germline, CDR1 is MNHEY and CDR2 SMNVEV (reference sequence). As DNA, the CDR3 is TGTGCCAGCAGTTTCGTCGGGACAGGGGCGAAGGAGCAGTTCTTC. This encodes CASSFVGTGAKEQFF.

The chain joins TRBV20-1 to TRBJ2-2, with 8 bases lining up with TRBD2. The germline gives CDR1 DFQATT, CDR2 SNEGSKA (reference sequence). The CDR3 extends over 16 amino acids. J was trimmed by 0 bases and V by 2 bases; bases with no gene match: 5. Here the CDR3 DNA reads TGCAGTGCTAGACCCCCGGGACTAGCGAACACCGGGGAGCTGTTTTTT. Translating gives CSARPPGLANTGELFF.

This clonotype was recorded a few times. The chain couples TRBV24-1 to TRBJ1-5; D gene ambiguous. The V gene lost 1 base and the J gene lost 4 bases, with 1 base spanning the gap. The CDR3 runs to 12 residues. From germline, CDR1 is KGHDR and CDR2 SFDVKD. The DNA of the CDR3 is TGTGCCACCAGTGATTTTAATCAGCCCCAGCATTTT. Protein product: CATSDFNQPQHF.

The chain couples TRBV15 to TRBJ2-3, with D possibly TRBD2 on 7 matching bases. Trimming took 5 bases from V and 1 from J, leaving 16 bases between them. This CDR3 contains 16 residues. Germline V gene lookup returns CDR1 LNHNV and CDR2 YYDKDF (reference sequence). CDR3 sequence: CATSLGGRSGTDTQYF. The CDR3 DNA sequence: TGTGCCACCAGCTTGGGGGGGCGATCGGGCACAGATACGCAGTATTTT. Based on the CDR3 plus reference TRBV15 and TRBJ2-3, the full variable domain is DAMVIQNPRYQVTQFGKPVTLSCSQTLNHNVMYWYQQKSSQAPKLLFHYYDKDFNNEADTPDNFQSRRPNTSFCFLDIRSPGLGDTAMYLCATSLGGRSGTDTQYFGPGTRLTVL.

CDR3 protein: CSAATDTGELFF. CDR3 nucleotide sequence: TGCAGCGCTGCGACAGACACCGGGGAGCTGTTTTTT. This sequence joins TRBV29-1 and TRBJ2-2; D might be TRBD1 (5 bases). The CDR3 loop spans 12 amino acids. CDR1 and CDR2 from the germline V gene are SQVTM and ANQGSEA. V dropped 7 bases and J dropped 3 bases, with 9 bases sitting between them.

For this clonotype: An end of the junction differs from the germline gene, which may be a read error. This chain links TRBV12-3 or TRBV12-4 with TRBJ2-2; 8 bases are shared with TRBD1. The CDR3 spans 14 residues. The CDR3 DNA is TGTGCCAGCAGTTCCAGGGGGCGCGGAGGGGAGCTGTATTTT. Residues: CASSSRGRGGELYF.

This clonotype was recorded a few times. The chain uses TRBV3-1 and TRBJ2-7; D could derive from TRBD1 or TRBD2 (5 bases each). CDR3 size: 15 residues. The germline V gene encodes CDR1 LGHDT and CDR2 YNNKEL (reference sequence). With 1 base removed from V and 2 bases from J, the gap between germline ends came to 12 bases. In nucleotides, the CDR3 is TGTGCCAGCAGCCAAGCGGGGCGACCCACCTACGAGCAGTACTTC. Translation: CASSQAGRPTYEQYF.

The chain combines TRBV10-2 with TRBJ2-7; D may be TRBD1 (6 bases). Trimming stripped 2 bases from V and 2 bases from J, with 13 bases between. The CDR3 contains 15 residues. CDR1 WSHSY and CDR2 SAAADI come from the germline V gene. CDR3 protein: CASSEGQLKTYEQYF. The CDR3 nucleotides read TGCGCCAGCAGTGAGGGACAGCTGAAAACCTACGAGCAGTACTTC.

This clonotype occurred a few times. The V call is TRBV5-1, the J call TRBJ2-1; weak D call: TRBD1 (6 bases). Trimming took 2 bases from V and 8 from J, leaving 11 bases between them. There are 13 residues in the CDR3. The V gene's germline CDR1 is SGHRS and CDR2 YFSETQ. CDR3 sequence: CASSFTGFHEQFF. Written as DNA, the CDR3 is TGCGCCAGCAGCTTTACAGGGTTCCATGAGCAGTTCTTC.

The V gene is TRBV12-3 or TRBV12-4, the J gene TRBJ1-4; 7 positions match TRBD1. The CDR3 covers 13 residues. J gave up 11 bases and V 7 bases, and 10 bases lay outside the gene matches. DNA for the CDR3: TGTGCCAGCATCTCTTCCCGAGGGGGCAAACTGTTTTTT. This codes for CASISSRGGKLFF.

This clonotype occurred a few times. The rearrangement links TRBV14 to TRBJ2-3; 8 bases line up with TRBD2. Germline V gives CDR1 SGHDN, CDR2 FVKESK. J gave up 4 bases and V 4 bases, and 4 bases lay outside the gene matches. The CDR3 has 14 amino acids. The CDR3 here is CASSRAGVPDTQYF. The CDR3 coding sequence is TGTGCCAGCAGCCGAGCGGGAGTCCCAGATACGCAGTATTTT.

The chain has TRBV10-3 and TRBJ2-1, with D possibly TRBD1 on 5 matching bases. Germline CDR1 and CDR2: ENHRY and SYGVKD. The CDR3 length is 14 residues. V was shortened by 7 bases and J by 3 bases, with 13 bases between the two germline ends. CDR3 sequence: CAIKTEIFYNEQFF. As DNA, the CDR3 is TGTGCCATCAAGACAGAGATTTTCTACAATGAGCAGTTCTTC.

The DNA of the CDR3 is TGTGCCAGCAGCTTAGTTGGGGGGTCTTCACCCCTCCACTTT. This codes for CASSLVGGSSPLHF. This chain joins TRBV13 and TRBJ1-6, with D possibly being TRBD1 (5 bases). This CDR3 contains 14 residues. Per germline, CDR1 PRHDT and CDR2 FYEKMQ (reference sequence). V lost 1 base and J lost 9, with 10 bases in between.

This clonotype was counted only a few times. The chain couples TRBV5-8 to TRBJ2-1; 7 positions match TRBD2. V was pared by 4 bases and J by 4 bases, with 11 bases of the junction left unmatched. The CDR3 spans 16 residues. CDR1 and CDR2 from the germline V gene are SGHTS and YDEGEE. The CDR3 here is CASSPWGGPQYNEQFF. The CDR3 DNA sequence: TGTGCCAGCAGCCCCTGGGGAGGGCCACAATACAATGAGCAGTTCTTC.

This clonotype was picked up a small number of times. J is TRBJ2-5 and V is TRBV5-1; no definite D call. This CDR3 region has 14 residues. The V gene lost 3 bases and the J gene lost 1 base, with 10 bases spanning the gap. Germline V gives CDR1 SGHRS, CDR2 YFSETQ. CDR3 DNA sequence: TGCGCCAGCAGCTCCGTGGAAATCCAAGAGACCCAGTACTTC. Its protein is CASSSVEIQETQYF.

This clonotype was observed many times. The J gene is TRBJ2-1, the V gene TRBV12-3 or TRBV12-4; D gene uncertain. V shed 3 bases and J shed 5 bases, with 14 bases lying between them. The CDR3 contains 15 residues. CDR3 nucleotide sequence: TGTGCCAGCAGTTTCCCCTTAGGAGCTGACAATGAGCAGTTCTTC. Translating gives CASSFPLGADNEQFF.

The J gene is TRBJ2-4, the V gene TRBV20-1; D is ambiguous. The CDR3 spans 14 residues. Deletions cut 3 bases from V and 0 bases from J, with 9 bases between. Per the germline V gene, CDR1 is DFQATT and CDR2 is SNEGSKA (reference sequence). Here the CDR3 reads CSASKGLAKNIQYF. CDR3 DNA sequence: TGCAGTGCTAGTAAAGGTTTAGCCAAAAACATTCAGTACTTC.

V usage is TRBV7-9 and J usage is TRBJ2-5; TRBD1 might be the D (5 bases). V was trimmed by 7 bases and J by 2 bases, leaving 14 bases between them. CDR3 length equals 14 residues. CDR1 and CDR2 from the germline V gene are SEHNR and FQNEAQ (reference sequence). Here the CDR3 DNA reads TGTGCCAGCACTAGACAGCGCTCTCAAGAGACCCAGTACTTC. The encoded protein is CASTRQRSQETQYF.

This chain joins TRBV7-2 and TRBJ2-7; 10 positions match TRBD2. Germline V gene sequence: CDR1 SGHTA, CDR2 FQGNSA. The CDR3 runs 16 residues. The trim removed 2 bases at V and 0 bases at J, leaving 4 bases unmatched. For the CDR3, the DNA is TGTGCCAGCAGCTTAAGGTCTAGCGGGAGCTCCTACGAGCAGTACTTC. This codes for CASSLRSSGSSYEQYF.

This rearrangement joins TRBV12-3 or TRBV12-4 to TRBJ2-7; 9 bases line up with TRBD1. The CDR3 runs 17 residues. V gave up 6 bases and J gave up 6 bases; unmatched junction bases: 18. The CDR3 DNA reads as TGTGCCAGCAGACGTATTACCAGGACAGGGGAATTCATCGAGCAGTACTTC. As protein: CASRRITRTGEFIEQYF.

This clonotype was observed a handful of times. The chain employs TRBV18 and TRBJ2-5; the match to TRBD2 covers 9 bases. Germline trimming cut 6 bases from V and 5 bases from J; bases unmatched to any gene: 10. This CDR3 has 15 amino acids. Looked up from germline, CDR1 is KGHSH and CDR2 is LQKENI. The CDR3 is CASSEVAGARETQYF. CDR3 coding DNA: TGTGCCAGCTCCGAGGTAGCGGGGGCCCGGGAGACCCAGTACTTC.

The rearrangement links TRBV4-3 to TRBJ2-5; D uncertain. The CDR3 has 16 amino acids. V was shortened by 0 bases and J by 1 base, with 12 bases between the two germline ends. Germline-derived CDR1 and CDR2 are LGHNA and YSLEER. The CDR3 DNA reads TGCGCCAGCAGCCAAGAGGGGATAACGGCCCAAGAGACCCAGTACTTC. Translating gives CASSQEGITAQETQYF.